This T cell receptor beta chain appears in the sequencing data of a study of CXCR3-negative and CXCR3-positive naive CD8 T cells. UMI-tagged TRB cDNA libraries were built via 5' RACE. No DNA is given; TCRdb re-called the 5' RACE reads and lists each CDR3 protein once. The sample holds 55,000 to 75,000 distinct CDR3 sequences. The sorting of each CD8+ T cell subset was done in triplicate, at under 350,000 cells each. Regarding the study as a whole: Naive CXCR3-negative cells resembled naive CXCR3-positive cells in TRBV-TRBJ usage; memory cells differed. Naive cells that were CXCR3-positive had more hydrophobic TRB CDR3s (compared with CXCR3-negative naive cells).

For this clonotype: Antigen: not known.

This CDR3 has 16 amino acids. Germline CDR1 reads SGHTA; CDR2 reads FQGNSA. J is TRBJ2-3 and V is TRBV7-2; TCRdb reports TRBD2, a call that lacks DNA to check it against. The TCR comes from a human donor in good health. Some clones in this sample may be carry-over from other donors' samples. Material for sequencing was naive CXCR3+ CD8+ T cells from blood. The subset is: CD45RO-CCR7+CD27+CD95- naive CD8+ T cells expressing CXCR3 (TNR3+). CDR3 sequence reads: CASSLGAGGVADTQYF.